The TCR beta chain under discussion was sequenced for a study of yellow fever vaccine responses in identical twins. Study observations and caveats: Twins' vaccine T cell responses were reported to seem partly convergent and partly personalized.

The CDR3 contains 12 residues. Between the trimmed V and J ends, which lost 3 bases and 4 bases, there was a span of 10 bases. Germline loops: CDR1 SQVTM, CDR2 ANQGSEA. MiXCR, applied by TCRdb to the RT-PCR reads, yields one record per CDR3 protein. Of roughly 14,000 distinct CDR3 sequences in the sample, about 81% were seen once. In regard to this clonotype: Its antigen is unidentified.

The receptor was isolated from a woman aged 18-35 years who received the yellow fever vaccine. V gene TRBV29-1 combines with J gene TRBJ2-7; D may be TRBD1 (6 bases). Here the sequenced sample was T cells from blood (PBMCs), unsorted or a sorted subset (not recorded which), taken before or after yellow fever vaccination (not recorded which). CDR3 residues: CSVEGDTYEQYF. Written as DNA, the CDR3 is TGCAGCGTTGAGGGGGACACTTACGAGCAGTACTTC.